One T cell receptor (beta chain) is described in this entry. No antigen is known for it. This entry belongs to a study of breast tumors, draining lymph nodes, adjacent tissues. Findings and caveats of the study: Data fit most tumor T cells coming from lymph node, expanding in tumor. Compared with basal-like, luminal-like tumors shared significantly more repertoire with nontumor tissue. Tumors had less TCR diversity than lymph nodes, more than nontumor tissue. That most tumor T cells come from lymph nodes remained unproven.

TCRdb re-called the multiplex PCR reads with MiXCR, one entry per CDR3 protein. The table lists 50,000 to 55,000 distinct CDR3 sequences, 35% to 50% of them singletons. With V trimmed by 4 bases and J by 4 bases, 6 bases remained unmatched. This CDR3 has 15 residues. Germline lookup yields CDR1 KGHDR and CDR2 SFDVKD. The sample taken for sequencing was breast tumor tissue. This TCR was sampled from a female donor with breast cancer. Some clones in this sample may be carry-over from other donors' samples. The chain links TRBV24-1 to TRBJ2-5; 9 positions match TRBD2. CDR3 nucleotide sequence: TGTGCCACCAGTGAGGCGGGGGGGGTGCCAGAGACCCAGTACTTC. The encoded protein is CATSEAGGVPETQYF.